This T cell receptor (beta chain) came from a study of shared clonotypes between healthy human individuals. General study points: Expectations were that clonotype sharing among donors would be affected by sequencing depth. Naive subsets, compared against memory subsets, generally had larger estimated richness values. In having few donors, the study represented limited genetic and exposure-history diversity.

Measured with immunoSEQ multiplex PCR; TCRdb has only the in-frame clones, and not every one. The sample yields some 2,000,000 clones, roughly 95% seen once. V dropped 6 bases and J dropped 7; count of bases not matched to a gene: 13. The CDR3 spans 16 residues. Germline V gives CDR1 LNHDA, CDR2 SQIVND (reference sequence). Comment on this clone: Its antigen remains unknown.

The sample comprised naive CD4+ T cells sorted from blood. Sample subset: CD45RA+ positively selected. The clonotype comes from a man between 18 and 29 years old in good health. The chain joins TRBV19 to TRBJ2-1, with TRBD2 matching over 9 bases. CDR3 nucleotides: TGTGCCAGTAGCACCCCCCTGGGCGGGGGGGCGAATGAGCAGTTCTTC. It is translated as CASSTPLGGGANEQFF.